These T cell receptor beta chains were read from a single sample in a study of blood T cell repertoires in COVID-19. The assay was immunoSEQ multiplex PCR, and TCRdb's table has in-frame clones only and misses some. The sample records 150,000 to 200,000 clones, about 86% being singletons. The sequencing input was peripheral blood. The receptors derive from a man between 18 and 29 years old with acute or convalescent COVID-19. Each CDR3 is given with its conserved first and last residue. The D gene is left open where the match is weak. The listing skips clone size in some rows; elsewhere it reads once, few, many or a size class.

>.|once|TRBJ2-3|TRBV18
CASSPMLDTQYF
TGTGCCAGCTCACCCATGTTGGATACGCAGTATTTT
>.|.|TRBJ1-1|TRBV7-2
CASRPSTANTEAFF
TGTGCCAGCAGGCCCTCGACAGCGAACACTGAAGCTTTCTTT
>.|.|TRBJ2-7|TRBV7-2
CASSSRTESYEQYF
TGTGCCAGCAGCTCGCGGACAGAAAGCTACGAGCAGTACTTC
>.|.|TRBJ1-1|TRBV4-2
CASSRGEVAEAFF
TGTGCCAGCAGCCGGGGGGAGGTGGCTGAAGCTTTCTTT
>TRBD1|.|TRBJ1-2|TRBV19
CASQAGTGGDYGYTF
TGTGCCAGTCAGGCAGGGACAGGGGGCGACTATGGCTACACCTTC
>.|.|TRBJ1-2|TRBV6-1
CASSEAEGDWAGYTF
TGTGCCAGCAGTGAAGCTGAAGGGGACTGGGCTGGCTACACCTTC
>.|.|TRBJ1-3|TRBV6-6
CASSRTGRASSGNTIYF
TGTGCCAGCAGTCGAACGGGCAGGGCGAGCTCTGGAAACACCATATATTTT
>TRBD1|.|TRBJ1-5|TRBV10-3
CAIRTTGPSNQPQHF
TGTGCCATCCGGACGACAGGGCCCTCCAATCAGCCCCAGCATTTT
>TRBD2|.|TRBJ2-3|TRBV2
CASKSSGLFTDTQYF
TGTGCCAGCAAGTCTAGCGGCCTATTCACAGATACGCAGTATTTT
>.|.|TRBJ2-4|TRBV7-2
CASSFSGGPGNIQYF
TGTGCCAGCAGCTTCTCAGGGGGGCCTGGGAACATTCAGTACTTC
>TRBD2|.|TRBJ2-1|TRBV7-9
CASRSLAGGDEQFF
TGTGCCAGCAGGTCCCTAGCGGGGGGGGATGAGCAGTTCTTC
>.|once|TRBJ2-6|TRBV27
CASSPWSSGANVLTF
TGTGCCAGCAGTCCCTGGAGCTCTGGGGCCAACGTCCTGACTTTC
>.|.|TRBJ2-7|TRBV7-9
CASSPPGTQKNYEQYF
TGTGCCAGCAGCCCGCCCGGGACACAAAAGAACTACGAGCAGTACTTC
>TRBD2|.|TRBJ2-1|TRBV5-5
CASSLSAGRVDEQFF
TGTGCCAGCAGCTTGAGCGCAGGGAGGGTCGATGAGCAGTTCTTC
>TRBD2|.|TRBJ2-7|TRBV10-2
CASRSSGGDSSYEQYF
TGCGCCAGCAGGTCTAGCGGAGGAGATAGCTCCTACGAGCAGTACTTC
>.|.|TRBJ2-5|TRBV30
CAWSPIQETQYF
TGTGCCTGGAGCCCCATCCAAGAGACCCAGTACTTC
>.|.|TRBJ1-3|TRBV7-8
CASRSSVYSGNTIYF
TGTGCCAGCAGGTCATCTGTCTACTCTGGAAACACCATATATTTT
>TRBD1|once|TRBJ1-5|TRBV6-5
CAAGGRGNQPQHF
TGTGCCGCAGGGGGCAGGGGCAATCAGCCCCAGCATTTT
>.|.|TRBJ1-4|TRBV19
CATLDRIVEKLFF
TGTGCCACCTTAGACAGGATTGTTGAAAAACTGTTTTTT
>TRBD1|few|TRBJ1-3|TRBV4-1
CASSRGQSGNTIYF
TGCGCCAGCAGCCGGGGACAGTCCGGAAACACCATATATTTT
>TRBD1|.|TRBJ2-1|TRBV10-3
CAISDDQGVLHEQFF
TGTGCCATCAGTGACGACCAGGGGGTTCTACATGAGCAGTTCTTC
>TRBD2|.|TRBJ2-3|TRBV7-8
CASSILAGGPQDTQYF
TGTGCCAGCAGCATACTAGCGGGGGGGCCCCAAGATACGCAGTATTTT
>.|.|TRBJ2-7|TRBV27
CASSAGGAYEQYF
TGTGCCAGCAGTGCCGGTGGAGCCTACGAGCAGTACTTC
>.|.|TRBJ1-5|TRBV9
CASSVGPGGQPQHF
TGTGCCAGCAGCGTAGGGCCTGGAGGTCAGCCCCAGCATTTT
>.|.|TRBJ2-3|TRBV7-3
CASSLGTSSDTQYF
TGTGCCAGCAGCTTGGGGACATCTTCAGATACGCAGTATTTT
>.|few|TRBJ2-3|TRBV21-1
CASSTRDYRTDTQYF
TGTGCCAGCAGCACCCGGGACTACCGAACAGATACGCAGTATTTT
>.|.|TRBJ1-2|TRBV5-1
CASSQETAYGYTF
TGCGCCAGCAGCCAAGAGACAGCCTATGGCTACACCTTC
>.|.|TRBJ2-2|TRBV6-7
CASSYSKRRRPNTGELFF
TGTGCCAGCAGTTACTCGAAGCGGCGGAGGCCGAACACCGGGGAGCTGTTTTTT
>.|.|TRBJ1-5|TRBV12-5
CASGLVLGGGNQPQHF
TGTGCTAGTGGTTTGGTATTAGGCGGGGGCAATCAGCCCCAGCATTTT
>.|few|TRBJ2-1|TRBV14
CASSQGVRLTGLSHEQFF
TGTGCCAGCAGCCAAGGGGTTAGGCTTACAGGGTTATCCCATGAGCAGTTCTTC
>.|.|TRBJ2-1|TRBV10-2
CASSRLSYNEQFF
TGCGCCAGCAGCAGACTATCTTACAATGAGCAGTTCTTC
>TRBD1|.|TRBJ1-2|TRBV10-3
CATFRTGDGYTF
TGTGCCACCTTTCGGACAGGGGATGGCTACACCTTC
>.|.|TRBJ1-2|TRBV6-5
CASRHRENYGYTF
TGTGCCAGCAGACACAGGGAAAACTATGGCTACACCTTC
>TRBD2|.|TRBJ2-5|TRBV5-5
CASSNINMGLAGGETQYF
TGTGCCAGCAGCAATATAAATATGGGACTAGCGGGGGGAGAGACCCAGTACTTC